This TCR beta chain came from a study of T cell responses to AZD1222 COVID-19 vaccine. Study conclusions and caveats: Two AZD1222 doses significantly raised spike-specific TCR breadth and depth over controls.

The repertoire was sequenced with immunoSEQ multiplex PCR; TCRdb's copy has only in-frame clones and lacks some. The table records nearly 110,000 clones, roughly 87% of them present only once. About this clone: The antigen is unknown.

Germline CDR1 MNHNS, CDR2 SASEGT. V lost 5 bases and J 7 bases, leaving 15 bases between the germline ends. The CDR3 sequence is 14 residues long. The sequence derives from an adult who received the AZD1222 COVID-19 vaccine. V usage is TRBV6-1 and J usage is TRBJ2-1; a possible D gene is TRBD1 (6 bases). The material was peripheral blood, obtained 28 days after the second AZD1222 dose. The CDR3 protein is CASSFVRRGNEQFF. The DNA for the CDR3 is TGTGCCAGCAGTTTCGTCCGAAGGGGGAATGAGCAGTTCTTC.